A single sample gave rise to the 25 T cell receptor beta chains below, sequenced in a study of blood T cell repertoires in COVID-19. Sequencing was performed with immunoSEQ multiplex PCR; in TCRdb, only in-frame clones are kept and a portion is missing. This table has tens of thousands of clones, 75% to 85% appearing once. The sequenced material came from peripheral blood. All receptors come from a woman of 80 years or more with acute or convalescent COVID-19.

The rearrangement joins TRBV4-1 to TRBJ2-7, with D possibly being TRBD2 (6 bases). With 0 bases removed from V and 2 bases from J, the gap between germline ends came to 14 bases. Germline lookup yields CDR1 MGHRA and CDR2 YSYEKL. This CDR3 is 16 amino acids long. The DNA of the CDR3 is TGCGCCAGCAGCCAAGAGGCGGGGAACGTCCCCTACGAGCAGTACTTC. It translates to CASSQEAGNVPYEQYF.

The V gene is TRBV3-1 (or the pseudogene TRBV3-2), the J gene TRBJ2-7; 14 nucleotides agree with TRBD2. Trimming cost V 3 bases and J 8 bases; bases outside gene matches: 3. This CDR3 region has 14 residues. Germline-derived CDR1 and CDR2 are LGHDT and YNNKEL (reference sequence). In DNA, the CDR3 is TGTGCCAGCAGCCAGGGACTAGCGGGAGCCCAGCAGTACTTC. The encoded protein is CASSQGLAGAQQYF.

The chain links TRBV7-2 to TRBJ1-5; D may be TRBD1 (6 bases). Germline V gene sequence: CDR1 SGHTA, CDR2 FQGNSA. This CDR3 has 14 residues. V lost 2 bases to trimming and J lost 9 bases, with 14 bases between them. The CDR3 reads CASSLLQGRGPQHF. The CDR3 DNA sequence: TGTGCCAGCAGCTTACTACAGGGCCGGGGGCCCCAGCATTTT.

A remark on this clone: Other DNA sequences in this specimen translate into the identical CDR3. The V call is TRBV20-1, the J call TRBJ1-2; 7 bases match TRBD1. J was trimmed by 8 bases and V by 2 bases; bases with no gene match: 2. Germline lookup yields CDR1 DFQATT and CDR2 SNEGSKA (reference sequence). The CDR3 has 11 residues. The CDR3 region has the DNA TGCAGTGCTAGAACAGGGGAGGGCTACACCTTC. Translating it yields CSARTGEGYTF.

The chain combines TRBV19 with TRBJ2-5; 7 bases agree with TRBD1. The germline CDR1 and CDR2 sequences are LNHDA and SQIVND (reference sequence). This CDR3 is built from 14 residues. V dropped 10 bases and J dropped 3; count of bases not matched to a gene: 11. CDR3 sequence reads: CATRDSKGKETQYF. As DNA, the CDR3 is TGTGCCACAAGGGACAGTAAAGGGAAAGAGACCCAGTACTTC.

The count of this clone is one. V and J are TRBV30 and TRBJ1-6; 9 bases map to TRBD1. The CDR3 sequence is 14 residues long. From germline, CDR1 is GTSNPN and CDR2 SVGIG (reference sequence). The trim removed 0 bases at V and 10 bases at J, leaving 4 bases unmatched. The CDR3 here is CAWSVEQGASPLHF. The CDR3 DNA sequence: TGTGCCTGGAGTGTTGAACAGGGGGCCTCACCCCTCCACTTT.

This clone was recorded at least ten times. The chain has TRBV9 and TRBJ2-2; D possibly corresponds to TRBD2 (7 bases). Germline CDR1 is SGDLS and CDR2 is YYNGEE. This CDR3 has 18 residues. The V end lost 3 bases, the J end lost 3 bases, and 21 bases lay between the germline ends. The CDR3 spells CASSGPWGRGGHTGELFF. CDR3 DNA sequence: TGTGCCAGCAGCGGCCCTTGGGGCAGGGGAGGGCACACCGGGGAGCTGTTTTTT. Drawing the rest from reference TRBV9 and TRBJ2-2, the complete variable domain is DSGVTQTPKHLITATGQRVTLRCSPRSGDLSVYWYQQSLDQGLQFLIQYYNGEERAKGNILERFSAQQFPDLHSELNLSSLELGDSALYFCASSGPWGRGGHTGELFFGEGSRLTVL.

This chain uses TRBV2 with TRBJ2-3; 10 bases match TRBD2. Germline V gene data show CDR1 as SNHLY and CDR2 as FYNNEI. V lost 6 bases and J lost 11; bases outside the gene matches: 14. The CDR3 is 15 amino acids. As DNA, the CDR3 is TGTGCCAGCAGCTCCCAGGTAGCGGGAGGCATCTGGCAGTATTTT. Protein: CASSSQVAGGIWQYF.

This chain uses TRBV7-7 with TRBJ2-3; TRBD2 aligns across 10 bases. The junction had 10 bases not matched to a gene; V was cut back by 5 bases and J by 2 bases. The CDR3 runs to 17 residues. Germline-derived CDR1 and CDR2 are SSHAT and FNYEAQ (reference sequence). CDR3 loop: CASSPILAGGYTDTQYF. The CDR3 coding sequence is TGTGCCAGCAGCCCAATTTTAGCGGGGGGATACACAGATACGCAGTATTTT.

The chain joins TRBV7-6 to TRBJ2-1; TRBD2 agrees at 11 bases. V shed 5 bases and J 3 bases; nucleotides not matched to a gene: 9. The CDR3 is made up of 17 amino acids. CDR1 and CDR2 from the germline V gene are SGHVS and FNYEAQ. The CDR3 spells CASSVYPGTSGYNEQFF. DNA for the CDR3: TGTGCCAGCAGCGTCTACCCCGGGACTAGCGGCTACAATGAGCAGTTCTTC.

This chain uses TRBV6-5 with TRBJ2-2, with 10 bases identical to TRBD2. Per germline, CDR1 MNHEY and CDR2 SVGAGI. The CDR3 spans 16 residues. Trimming took 0 bases from V and 7 from J; bases not matched to a gene: 5. The CDR3, as DNA: TGTGCCAGCAGTTACTCGAAAGTAGCGGGAGGCGGGGAGCTGTTTTTT. It translates to CASSYSKVAGGGELFF.

This clone was seen just once. This CDR3 is CASSTRDNYGYTF. As DNA, the CDR3 is TGTGCCAGCTCGACACGTGATAACTATGGCTACACCTTC. J is TRBJ1-2 and V is TRBV18; D gene uncertain. V shed 6 bases and J shed 1 base, with 9 bases lying between them. Germline lookup yields CDR1 KGHSH and CDR2 LQKENI. This CDR3 comprises 13 residues.

This clone appeared a single time. The chain has TRBV7-9 and TRBJ1-1, with D unclear. Deletions cut 5 bases from V and 1 base from J, with 20 bases between. Germline V CDR1 and CDR2: SEHNR, FQNEAQ (reference sequence). The CDR3 is 17 residues long. The CDR3 DNA follows: TGTGCCAGCAGCGCGCTGGTCGGTGCCGGTGGGAACACTGAAGCTTTCTTT. Encoded protein: CASSALVGAGGNTEAFF.

The chain is built from TRBV2 and TRBJ1-5; no clear D gene. Germline V lookup: CDR1 SNHLY, CDR2 FYNNEI. V shed 2 bases and J shed 4 bases, with 6 bases lying between them. The CDR3 sequence is 13 residues long. The CDR3 spells CASSEIRNQPQHF. CDR3 bases: TGTGCCAGCAGTGAAATCAGAAATCAGCCCCAGCATTTT.

DNA of the CDR3: TGTGCCAGCAGCTCGCACCGACAGGGACACGGCACTGAAGCTTTCTTT. Translating gives CASSSHRQGHGTEAFF. The chain links TRBV7-8 to TRBJ1-1, with 7 positions matching TRBD1. Germline loops: CDR1 SGHVS, CDR2 FQNEAQ. With V trimmed by 4 bases and J by 4 bases, 12 bases remained unmatched. CDR3 length: 16 residues.

The chain recombines TRBV4-1 with TRBJ2-7, with TRBD2 matching over 13 bases. Germline-derived CDR1 and CDR2 are MGHRA and YSYEKL. Trimming at V came to 2 bases and at J to 8 bases, leaving 15 bases not matched to a gene. The CDR3 spans 18 residues. CDR3 sequence reads: CASSQLPGLAGSSTKQYF. The DNA of the CDR3 is TGCGCCAGCAGCCAACTTCCGGGACTAGCGGGATCCTCTACGAAGCAGTACTTC.

This sequence joins TRBV5-1 and TRBJ2-7, with 9 bases lining up with TRBD2. CDR3 length: 16 amino acids. CDR1 SGHRS and CDR2 YFSETQ come from the germline V gene. After removal of 4 bases from V and 3 bases from J, the junction contained 11 bases not matched to a gene. The DNA of the CDR3 is TGCGCCAGCAGCCGTCTGACTAGCGGCGCTATCTACGAGCAGTACTTC. Its translation: CASSRLTSGAIYEQYF.

The V and J genes are TRBV6-5 and TRBJ2-5; 14 bases line up with TRBD2. V lost 7 bases and J lost 9; bases outside the gene matches: 4. There are 13 residues in the CDR3. Germline-derived CDR1 and CDR2 are MNHEY and SVGAGI. The CDR3 DNA reads as TGTGCCAGCACTGGGACTAGCGGGGGAGCCCAGTACTTC. It encodes CASTGTSGGAQYF.

V is TRBV19 and J is TRBJ1-1; D is unclear. There are 15 residues in the CDR3. Trimming cost V 5 bases and J 4 bases, with 17 bases left between them. The V gene's germline CDR1 is LNHDA and CDR2 SQIVND (reference sequence). This chain's CDR3 is CASSPRGGWGTEAFF. In nucleotides, the CDR3 is TGTGCCAGTAGTCCCCGTGGCGGGTGGGGCACTGAAGCTTTCTTT.

The rearrangement joins TRBV4-2 to TRBJ1-3; TRBD1 agrees at 10 bases. Looked up from germline, CDR1 is LGHNA and CDR2 is YNFKEQ. V was clipped by 4 bases and J by 0 bases; unmatched bases: 9. This CDR3 region has 18 residues. CDR3 sequence: CASSPGQGYSHSGNTIYF. The CDR3 coding sequence is TGTGCCAGCAGCCCGGGACAGGGGTATTCCCACTCTGGAAACACCATATATTTT.

The rearrangement links TRBV10-3 to TRBJ2-3; possibly TRBD1 for D (5 bases). Germline loops: CDR1 ENHRY, CDR2 SYGVKD. The CDR3 is made up of 14 amino acids. V was clipped by 10 bases and J by 2 bases, with 16 bases between them. CDR3 coding DNA: TGTGCCACCTCCCCCAGGGCGCCCACAGATACGCAGTATTTT. Translating it yields CATSPRAPTDTQYF.

The chain links TRBV3-1 (or the pseudogene TRBV3-2) to TRBJ1-2, with 11 bases fitting TRBD1. This CDR3 spans 14 amino acids. The ends lost 3 bases at V and 6 bases at J; junction bases unmatched: 3. The V gene's germline CDR1 is LGHDT and CDR2 YNNKEL (reference sequence). CDR3 nucleotide sequence: TGTGCCAGCAGCCAGCTGGGACAGGGGGATGGCTACACCTTC. Residues: CASSQLGQGDGYTF.

J is TRBJ2-3 and V is TRBV5-1; 8 bases agree with TRBD2. The CDR3 spans 14 residues. The V and J ends lost 5 bases and 0 bases, in that order; junction bases with no gene match: 2. CDR1 and CDR2 from the germline V gene are SGHRS and YFSETQ. The CDR3 region has the DNA TGCGCCAGCAGAACTAGCGGTAGCACAGATACGCAGTATTTT. Encoded protein: CASRTSGSTDTQYF.

The chain couples TRBV2 to TRBJ2-1; D perhaps matches TRBD1 (5 bases). The V end lost 2 bases, the J end lost 0 bases, and 5 bases lay between the germline ends. This CDR3 spans 14 amino acids. The germline gives CDR1 SNHLY, CDR2 FYNNEI. This CDR3 reads CASSEQGSYNEQFF. The CDR3 nucleotides are TGTGCCAGCAGTGAACAGGGCTCCTACAATGAGCAGTTCTTC.

The table lists this clone with a few counts. This chain links TRBV7-2 with TRBJ1-2, with D possibly matching TRBD1 (5 bases). V lost 1 base and J lost 2, with 8 bases in between. From germline, CDR1 is SGHTA and CDR2 FQGNSA. CDR3 length: 14 residues. CDR3 residues: CASSLVAGNYGYTF. The CDR3, as DNA: TGTGCCAGCAGCTTAGTGGCAGGGAACTATGGCTACACCTTC.